The 24 T cell receptor beta chains given below trace back to one sample, sequenced in a study of early T cells in non-severe SARS-CoV-2 infection. Each CDR3 protein is one row after TCRdb ran MiXCR on the 5' RACE reads. The data show tens of thousands of distinct CDR3 sequences, with about 10% seen just once and just under 3% held by the top ten. This specimen consisted of whole blood, obtained at baseline. Source of these receptors: an adult who was a healthcare worker with PCR-confirmed SARS-CoV-2 infection or an uninfected control (not recorded which).

This clonotype was seen many times. The J gene is TRBJ2-7, the V gene TRBV25-1, with a tentative D call TRBD1 (6 bases). Germline CDR1 MGHDK, CDR2 SYGVNS. The CDR3 is 14 amino acids. The ends were cut back, 4 bases at V and 6 bases at J, with 16 bases in the middle. The CDR3 spells CASSAKQGWAEQYF. In DNA form, the CDR3 reads TGTGCCAGCAGTGCCAAACAGGGCTGGGCCGAGCAGTACTTC.

This clonotype has a handful of counts. The J gene is TRBJ1-1, the V gene TRBV20-1; TRBD1 is a possible D gene (5 bases). The CDR3 runs 18 residues. V lost 8 bases to trimming and J lost 0 bases, with 28 bases between them. Germline V gene lookup returns CDR1 DFQATT and CDR2 SNEGSKA (reference sequence). Here the CDR3 DNA reads TGCAGTTCTTACCGGGCCCGCGGGGGGTTGGGCATGAACACTGAAGCTTTCTTT. It translates to CSSYRARGGLGMNTEAFF.

This clonotype showed up just a few times. The gene calls are TRBV19 and TRBJ2-1; perhaps TRBD2 as D (5 bases). This CDR3 comprises 14 residues. Trimming removed 0 bases from V and 7 bases from J, with 10 bases in between. In germline, CDR1 is LNHDA, CDR2 SQIVND (reference sequence). This CDR3 reads CASSIERLANEQFF. CDR3 DNA sequence: TGTGCCAGTAGTATAGAGCGGCTAGCAAATGAGCAGTTCTTC.

The rearrangement joins TRBV25-1 to TRBJ1-1; D unresolved. Germline V lookup: CDR1 MGHDK, CDR2 SYGVNS. The CDR3 is 13 residues long. V was shortened by 2 bases and J by 3 bases, with 7 bases between the two germline ends. In DNA, the CDR3 is TGTGCCAGCAGTGAAATGGGAGACACTGAAGCTTTCTTT. It specifies CASSEMGDTEAFF.

The sample holds many counts of this clonotype. The rearrangement links TRBV7-3 to TRBJ1-1; D is undetermined. The V end lost 4 bases, the J end lost 1 base, and 7 bases lay between the germline ends. The CDR3 has 13 residues. Germline V lookup: CDR1 SGHTA, CDR2 FQGTGA. Written as DNA, the CDR3 is TGTGCCAGCAGCTCGAATGCGAACACTGAAGCTTTCTTT. Translating it yields CASSSNANTEAFF.

This rearrangement joins TRBV28 to TRBJ2-3; D is tentatively TRBD1 or TRBD2 (5 bases each). Germline CDR1 is MDHEN and CDR2 is SYDVKM. The CDR3 spans 12 residues. V was cut by 7 bases and J by 5 bases, with 10 bases left in between. The CDR3 region is CASISGLDTQYF. The CDR3 nucleotides read TGTGCCAGCATTTCGGGGCTAGATACGCAGTATTTT.

This clonotype was picked up a small number of times. The J gene is TRBJ2-1, the V gene TRBV5-4; 7 nucleotides line up with TRBD1. Germline assignment: CDR1 SGHNT and CDR2 YYREEE (reference sequence). V lost 3 bases and J lost 6; bases outside the gene matches: 12. This CDR3 spans 16 amino acids. The chain's CDR3 is CASSSRDSPRVNEQFF. CDR3 coding DNA: TGTGCCAGCAGCTCACGGGACAGCCCAAGGGTCAATGAGCAGTTCTTC.

The V and J genes are TRBV7-9 and TRBJ2-1; TRBD2 is a possible D gene (9 bases). The V and J ends lost 11 bases and 2 bases respectively, with 16 bases between them. The germline CDR1 and CDR2 sequences are SEHNR and FQNEAQ (reference sequence). The CDR3 is 14 amino acids. CDR3 nucleotide sequence: TGTGCCGCGGGAGGGACAGGAGCCTACAATGAGCAGTTCTTC. Translated: CAAGGTGAYNEQFF.

This clonotype has just a few counts. The V and J genes are TRBV5-4 and TRBJ2-3; 9 bases fit TRBD2. V trimming: 0 bases; J trimming: 8 bases; junction bases outside the gene matches: 7. The V gene's germline CDR1 is SGHNT and CDR2 YYREEE (reference sequence). The CDR3 extends over 15 amino acids. The CDR3 here is CASSLGLAGTITQYF. CDR3 bases: TGTGCCAGCAGCTTGGGCCTAGCGGGGACAATTACGCAGTATTTT. The full variable domain, rest sourced from reference TRBV5-4 and TRBJ2-3, is ETGVTQSPTHLIKTRGQQVTLRCSSQSGHNTVSWYQQALGQGPQFIFQYYREEENGRGNFPPRFSGLQFPNYSSELNVNALELDDSALYLCASSLGLAGTITQYFGPGTRLTVL.

The table lists this clonotype with a few counts. The genes are TRBV27 and TRBJ2-5, with D tentatively TRBD2 (6 bases). Trimming left V 6 bases short and J 3 bases short, with 14 bases between. This CDR3 comprises 14 residues. Germline CDR1 MNHEY, CDR2 SMNVEV (reference sequence). The CDR3 spells CASSPWGGEETQYF. The CDR3 bases are TGTGCCAGCAGCCCATGGGGCGGGGAAGAGACCCAGTACTTC.

This clonotype occurred many times. This chain joins TRBV30 and TRBJ1-1, with D possibly being TRBD1 (5 bases). The length of the CDR3 is 13 residues. Germline CDR1 is GTSNPN and CDR2 is SVGIG (reference sequence). V lost 0 bases to trimming and J lost 5 bases, with 10 bases between them. CDR3 region: CAWSVRWGTEAFF. The DNA of the CDR3 is TGTGCCTGGAGTGTAAGGTGGGGGACTGAAGCTTTCTTT. The variable domain in full, with the rest retrieved from reference TRBV30 and TRBJ1-1, is SQTIHQWPATLVQPVGSPLSLECTVEGTSNPNLYWYRQAAGRGLQLLFYSVGIGQISSEVPQNLSASRPQDRQFILSSKKLLLSDSGFYLCAWSVRWGTEAFFGQGTRLTVV.

V gene TRBV11-3 combines with J gene TRBJ1-1, with D uncertain. The germline gives CDR1 SGHNT, CDR2 YENEEA. The CDR3 is 13 amino acids. V lost 4 bases to trimming and J lost 5 bases, with 11 bases between them. The CDR3 sequence is CASSSRTDTEAFF. The DNA for the CDR3 is TGTGCCAGCAGCTCACGGACCGATACTGAAGCTTTCTTT.

This clonotype was recorded a few times. V is TRBV27 and J is TRBJ1-1; 7 bases map to TRBD1. The CDR3 sequence is 15 residues long. Germline trimming cut 2 bases from V and 1 base from J; bases unmatched to any gene: 4. CDR1 is MNHEY and CDR2 is SMNVEV in the germline V gene (reference sequence). This CDR3 is CASSLTGVPNTEAFF. As DNA, the CDR3 is TGTGCCAGCAGTTTAACAGGGGTCCCGAACACTGAAGCTTTCTTT.

The V call is TRBV11-2, the J call TRBJ2-1; 9 bases agree with TRBD1. Germline V gene sequence: CDR1 SGHAT, CDR2 FQNNGV. The CDR3 sequence is 15 residues long. Unmatched junction bases numbered 6, after V lost 4 bases and J lost 5 bases. The CDR3 region is CASSSHRGRDNEQFF. Here the CDR3 DNA reads TGTGCCAGCAGCTCTCACAGGGGGCGCGACAATGAGCAGTTCTTC.

At least ten counts were recorded for this clonotype. The V call is TRBV11-2, the J call TRBJ2-1; D not resolved. The germline CDR1 and CDR2 sequences are SGHAT and FQNNGV. This CDR3 has 13 amino acids. V was cut by 5 bases and J by 8 bases, with 13 bases left in between. CDR3 DNA sequence: TGTGCCAGCAGCCTCCTGATCACTCATGAGCAGTTCTTC. Amino acid sequence: CASSLLITHEQFF.

In its sample, this clonotype was seen many times. The chain joins TRBV2 to TRBJ2-2; 7 bases fit TRBD1. Germline assignment: CDR1 SNHLY and CDR2 FYNNEI. CDR3 length: 14 amino acids. V was clipped by 6 bases and J by 8 bases; unmatched bases: 9. CDR3 coding DNA: TGTGCCAGCAGGGGGACAGCCGGTCGGGGGGAGCTGTTTTTT. Translated: CASRGTAGRGELFF.

V is TRBV2 and J is TRBJ2-1; 7 bases line up with TRBD2. The CDR3 is 14 amino acids. The V gene's germline CDR1 is SNHLY and CDR2 FYNNEI. V lost 6 bases, J lost 6 bases, and 8 bases stayed unmatched. The chain's CDR3 is CASRDSGTTNEQFF. As DNA, the CDR3 is TGTGCCAGCAGGGACTCCGGGACTACCAATGAGCAGTTCTTC.

This clonotype was seen many times. The rearrangement uses TRBV7-2 and TRBJ1-2, with D unresolved. The CDR3 totals 14 residues. V shed 2 bases and J shed 4 bases, with 11 bases lying between them. Germline CDR1 is SGHTA and CDR2 is FQGNSA. This chain's CDR3 is CASSLHAGFYGYTF. The CDR3 DNA reads TGTGCCAGCAGCTTACACGCTGGCTTCTATGGCTACACCTTC.

This clonotype has just a few counts. The chain uses TRBV12-3 or TRBV12-4 and TRBJ2-7; D call uncertain. This CDR3 is built from 13 residues. V lost 2 bases and J 3 bases, leaving 8 bases between the germline ends. The DNA for the CDR3 is TGTGCCAGCAGTTTAAAGTCTGGCTACGAGCAGTACTTC. Protein: CASSLKSGYEQYF.

V usage is TRBV18 and J usage is TRBJ2-3; D perhaps matches TRBD2 (7 bases). Germline V CDR1 and CDR2: KGHSH, LQKENI. The CDR3 is made up of 16 amino acids. Trimming pared 1 base from V and 0 bases from J, leaving 11 bases between. The CDR3: CASSPLGGGSTDTQYF. The CDR3 DNA reads TGTGCCAGCTCACCACTAGGGGGGGGCAGCACAGATACGCAGTATTTT.

The rearrangement uses TRBV5-6 and TRBJ2-1; TRBD1 is a possible D gene (5 bases). V was shortened by 0 bases and J by 4 bases, with 8 bases between the two germline ends. This CDR3 contains 14 residues. Per germline, CDR1 SGHDT and CDR2 YYEEEE. The CDR3 loop reads CASSLERQYNEQFF. The CDR3 bases are TGTGCCAGCAGCTTGGAGAGACAGTACAATGAGCAGTTCTTC.

This clonotype was seen repeatedly, ten times or more. V and J are TRBV27 and TRBJ2-5, with no clear D. The CDR3 covers 15 residues. Germline V gene sequence: CDR1 MNHEY, CDR2 SMNVEV (reference sequence). Trimming pared 5 bases from V and 3 bases from J, leaving 16 bases between. The CDR3 sequence: CASSPTAVWKETQYF. For the CDR3, the DNA is TGTGCCAGCAGTCCCACAGCCGTCTGGAAAGAGACCCAGTACTTC.

The chain employs TRBV11-2 and TRBJ1-4; D is perhaps TRBD1 (6 bases). The ends were cut back, 2 bases at V and 7 bases at J, with 14 bases in the middle. Germline CDR1 SGHAT, CDR2 FQNNGV. The CDR3 contains 15 residues. The CDR3 loop is CASSLHGGMGEKLFF. The CDR3 DNA sequence: TGTGCCAGCAGCTTACACGGGGGCATGGGTGAAAAACTGTTTTTT. The variable domain in full, with the rest retrieved from reference TRBV11-2 and TRBJ1-4, is EAGVAQSPRYKIIEKRQSVAFWCNPISGHATLYWYQQILGQGPKLLIQFQNNGVVDDSQLPKDRFSAERLKGVDSTLKIQPAKLEDSAVYLCASSLHGGMGEKLFFGSGTQLSVL.

The gene calls are TRBV6-1 and TRBJ1-5; TRBD1 aligns across 7 bases. The CDR3 covers 15 residues. In germline, CDR1 is MNHNS, CDR2 SASEGT. Trimming removed 2 bases from V and 6 bases from J; junction bases left unmatched: 7. CDR3 residues: CASSETWTGLQPQHF. The CDR3 bases are TGTGCCAGCAGTGAAACCTGGACAGGACTTCAGCCCCAGCATTTT.